Below, 12 T cell receptor beta chains from the same sample are listed, as sequenced in a study of T-cell reconstitution after alpha-beta-depleted transplantation in children. TCRbeta library construction was performed incorporating unique molecular identifiers. Via MiXCR, TCRdb re-called the PCR reads, giving one row per CDR3 protein. Counted here are more than 400,000 distinct CDR3 sequences, 11% occurring once; the ten biggest clones make up 14%. Sequencing used PBMCs, mostly from graft donor cells, obtained 180 days after TCRalphabeta/CD19-depleted stem cell transplant. These TCRs come from a female patient between 2 and 15 years old who had a stem cell transplant for aplastic anemia, so the T cells may come from the graft donor.

The chain joins TRBV29-1 to TRBJ2-1, with D perhaps given as TRBD1 or TRBD2 (5 bases each). The CDR3 totals 17 residues. V lost 4 bases and J 1 base, leaving 20 bases between the germline ends. Germline V gene data show CDR1 as SQVTM and CDR2 as ANQGSEA. The CDR3 here is CSVVPSTGTGSYNEQFF. The CDR3 DNA follows: TGCAGCGTTGTCCCTTCCACCGGGACGGGGTCCTACAATGAGCAGTTCTTC.

The V gene is TRBV5-8, the J gene TRBJ2-3; TRBD2 might be the D (5 bases). CDR3 length: 17 amino acids. From germline, CDR1 is SGHTS and CDR2 YDEGEE. V was trimmed by 0 bases and J by 0 bases, leaving 14 bases between them. The DNA for the CDR3 is TGTGCCAGCAGCTTGGTGGGTCTGGGAGCTAGCACAGATACGCAGTATTTT. Amino acid sequence: CASSLVGLGASTDTQYF.

The rearrangement joins TRBV7-9 to TRBJ1-1; a weak D match, TRBD1 (6 bases). The CDR3 is made up of 13 amino acids. The ends were cut back, 8 bases at V and 12 bases at J, with 22 bases in the middle. Germline CDR1 and CDR2: SEHNR and FQNEAQ (reference sequence). CDR3 amino acids: CASGMKGDMLPFF. The CDR3 nucleotides read TGTGCCAGCGGGATGAAGGGGGACATGTTACCTTTCTTT.

The chain is built from TRBV6-1 and TRBJ2-1; D uncertain. The CDR3 is 17 amino acids. V was pared by 6 bases and J by 0 bases, with 18 bases between. The V gene's germline CDR1 is MNHNS and CDR2 SASEGT. CDR3 amino acids: CASSTTQKASSYNEQFF. The CDR3 region has the DNA TGTGCCAGCAGCACAACTCAAAAGGCTAGCTCCTACAATGAGCAGTTCTTC.

This clonotype was found a few times. This chain links TRBV11-1 with TRBJ2-3, with 12 bases aligning to TRBD2. V was clipped by 5 bases and J by 2 bases; unmatched bases: 8. CDR3 length: 17 residues. The V gene's germline CDR1 is SGHAT and CDR2 FQDESV (reference sequence). The CDR3 here is CASSLGLAGPITDTQYF. CDR3 bases: TGTGCCAGCAGCCTGGGACTAGCGGGCCCTATCACAGATACGCAGTATTTT. Together with reference TRBV11-1 and TRBJ2-3, the CDR3 gives the full variable domain: EAEVAQSPRYKITEKSQAVAFWCDPISGHATLYWYRQILGQGPELLVQFQDESVVDDSQLPKDRFSAERLKGVDSTLKIQPAELGDSAMYLCASSLGLAGPITDTQYFGPGTRLTVL.

The genes are TRBV6-5 and TRBJ2-5; D may match TRBD1 or TRBD2 (5 bases each). CDR3 length: 14 amino acids. V lost 4 bases to trimming and J lost 5 bases, with 14 bases between them. Germline V gene lookup returns CDR1 MNHEY and CDR2 SVGAGI. In DNA, the CDR3 is TGTGCCAGCAGTTCAAGGTTGGGGACGGAGACCCAGTACTTC. Translated: CASSSRLGTETQYF.

The chain carries TRBV12-3 or TRBV12-4 and TRBJ2-5; D is uncertain. The CDR3 runs to 14 residues. Deletions cut 6 bases from V and 2 bases from J, with 13 bases between. The CDR3 sequence is CASRRDRRQETQYF. Here the CDR3 DNA reads TGTGCCAGCAGAAGAGATCGGCGGCAAGAGACCCAGTACTTC.

This chain joins TRBV2 and TRBJ1-2, with 7 bases matching TRBD1. V lost 6 bases and J lost 6; bases outside the gene matches: 10. Germline CDR1 reads SNHLY; CDR2 reads FYNNEI. CDR3 length equals 14 residues. The CDR3 nucleotides read TGTGCCAGCAGCCCTGAAAGGGACAGCCATGGCTACACCTTC. It specifies CASSPERDSHGYTF.

About this clonotype: One end of the junction is discordant with germline, which a read error may explain. V usage is TRBV20-1 and J usage is TRBJ1-6, with 7 bases aligning to TRBD1. This CDR3 is built from 14 residues. From germline, CDR1 is DFQATT and CDR2 SNEGSKA (reference sequence). The CDR3 sequence is CSAFRDRGNSPLHF. The CDR3 coding sequence is TGCAGTGCTTTCCGGGACAGAGGGAATTCACCGCTCCACTTT.

Only a few counts were recorded for this clonotype. This chain links TRBV7-9 with TRBJ1-2, with unresolved D. Germline V CDR1 and CDR2: SEHNR, FQNEAQ (reference sequence). Between the trimmed V and J ends, which lost 8 bases and 7 bases, there was a span of 8 bases. The CDR3 is 10 residues long. Here the CDR3 reads CASDVPGYTF. CDR3 nucleotides: TGTGCCAGCGATGTTCCTGGCTACACCTTC. The entire variable domain, with the rest obtained from reference TRBV7-9 and TRBJ1-2, is as follows: DTGVSQNPRHKITKRGQNVTFRCDPISEHNRLYWYRQTLGQGPEFLTYFQNEAQLEKSRLLSDRFSAERPKGSFSTLEIQRTEQGDSAMYLCASDVPGYTFGSGTRLTVV.

The chain joins TRBV27 to TRBJ2-7; a weak D match, TRBD1 (6 bases). The CDR3 totals 13 residues. Between the trimmed V and J ends, which lost 3 bases and 5 bases, there was a span of 11 bases. Germline V CDR1 and CDR2: MNHEY, SMNVEV (reference sequence). CDR3 region: CASSLLGANEQYF. CDR3 bases: TGTGCCAGCAGTTTGTTGGGGGCTAACGAGCAGTACTTC.

This clonotype was seen many times. The chain recombines TRBV5-6 with TRBJ2-3; D is uncertain. Deletions cut 0 bases from V and 0 bases from J, with 5 bases between. This CDR3 has 14 amino acids. CDR1 SGHDT and CDR2 YYEEEE come from the germline V gene. Here the CDR3 DNA reads TGTGCCAGCAGCTTGGGATTTAGCACAGATACGCAGTATTTT. Protein product: CASSLGFSTDTQYF.